Below are 31 T cell receptor beta chains sequenced from a single sample in a study of OX40 agonist ivuxolimab in advanced cancers. Libraries were prepared through the immunoSEQ multiplex PCR assay. As stored in TCRdb, this immuneACCESS dataset retains in-frame rearrangements with V and J assigned. A fraction of the clones does not appear; measured against another copy, unresolved V genes explain less than half of the discrepancy, and the remainder lacks a known reason. The table for this sample lists about 73,000 clones; roughly nine tenths of them were counted only once. The ten largest clones capture more than 8.5% of the sample. The sequences come from CD4+ or CD8+ T cells sorted from blood, collected in a trial of the OX40 agonist ivuxolimab. Receptor source: an adult with an advanced solid tumor such as melanoma, head and neck, liver or kidney cancer.

This clone was detected only once. CDR3 nucleotide sequence: TGCGCCAGCAGCCAAGGGCTGGACGCAGAACATTATGGCTACACCTTC. Its protein is CASSQGLDAEHYGYTF. V gene TRBV4-1 combines with J gene TRBJ1-2; no clear D. CDR1 MGHRA and CDR2 YSYEKL come from the germline V gene. The CDR3 is 16 residues long. Deletions cut 1 base from V and 5 bases from J, with 17 bases between.

The rearrangement uses TRBV9 and TRBJ2-7, with 7 bases that match TRBD2. The CDR3 is 15 amino acids. With V trimmed by 2 bases and J by 0 bases, 5 bases remained unmatched. Germline CDR1 SGDLS, CDR2 YYNGEE. CDR3 DNA sequence: TGTGCCAGCAGCGTCGGGACGGGGGGCTCCTACGAGCAGTACTTC. This sequence encodes CASSVGTGGSYEQYF.

This chain uses TRBV11-2 with TRBJ2-1, with 7 bases aligning to TRBD2. The CDR3 has 12 amino acids. Germline-derived CDR1 and CDR2 are SGHAT and FQNNGV. J gave up 11 bases and V 3 bases, and 4 bases lay outside the gene matches. The CDR3 here is CASSFSSGQQFF. CDR3 DNA sequence: TGTGCCAGCAGCTTCTCTAGCGGACAGCAGTTCTTC.

The chain combines TRBV9 with TRBJ2-3; TRBD2 agrees at 7 bases. The germline V gene has CDR1 SGDLS and CDR2 YYNGEE. The CDR3 totals 16 residues. The ends lost 2 bases at V and 2 bases at J; junction bases unmatched: 8. CDR3 loop: CASSVYGGGFTDTQYF. Written as DNA, the CDR3 is TGTGCCAGCAGCGTCTACGGCGGGGGATTCACAGATACGCAGTATTTT.

The rearrangement joins TRBV19 to TRBJ2-1; 7 bases map to TRBD2. Unmatched junction bases numbered 2, after V lost 2 bases and J lost 4 bases. Germline CDR1 reads LNHDA; CDR2 reads SQIVND (reference sequence). The CDR3 loop spans 14 amino acids. DNA for the CDR3: TGTGCCAGTAGTATAAGCGGGGCTTACAATGAGCAGTTCTTC. Translation gives CASSISGAYNEQFF.

The rearrangement links TRBV6-1 to TRBJ2-7, with D possibly called TRBD1 or TRBD2 (6 bases each). V lost 3 bases and J 3 bases, leaving 15 bases between the germline ends. The CDR3 is 15 amino acids. Germline CDR1 reads MNHNS; CDR2 reads SASEGT. The CDR3, as DNA: TGTGCCAGCAGTGATGGAGGGGGGACCTACTACGAGCAGTACTTC. Translation: CASSDGGGTYYEQYF.

The chain uses TRBV10-3 and TRBJ2-7; TRBD1 aligns across 11 bases. With V trimmed by 1 base and J by 4 bases, 9 bases remained unmatched. This CDR3 has 17 amino acids. Per the germline V gene, CDR1 is ENHRY and CDR2 is SYGVKD. For the CDR3, the DNA is TGTGCCATCAGTGAGTACGGGGACAGGGGGAGACAGTACGAGCAGTACTTC. This sequence encodes CAISEYGDRGRQYEQYF.

The chain joins TRBV9 to TRBJ1-5; possibly TRBD1 for D (6 bases). The CDR3 covers 15 residues. Germline assignment: CDR1 SGDLS and CDR2 YYNGEE. Trimming removed 1 base from V and 3 bases from J, with 11 bases in between. The CDR3 bases are TGTGCCAGCAGCGTATCCGGGGGCTACAATCAGCCCCAGCATTTT. It yields the protein CASSVSGGYNQPQHF. Based on the CDR3 plus reference TRBV9 and TRBJ1-5, the full variable domain is DSGVTQTPKHLITATGQRVTLRCSPRSGDLSVYWYQQSLDQGLQFLIQYYNGEERAKGNILERFSAQQFPDLHSELNLSSLELGDSALYFCASSVSGGYNQPQHFGDGTRLSIL.

The V and J genes are TRBV5-1 and TRBJ1-2; TRBD1 matches at 7 bases. CDR1 SGHRS and CDR2 YFSETQ come from the germline V gene. The trim removed 3 bases at V and 8 bases at J, leaving 10 bases unmatched. The CDR3 has 14 amino acids. CDR3 loop: CASSSDPRGGGYTF. Written as DNA, the CDR3 is TGCGCCAGCAGCTCAGATCCCAGGGGGGGCGGCTACACCTTC.

This clone was picked up one time. The rearrangement joins TRBV27 to TRBJ2-7; a possible D gene is TRBD1 (5 bases). The CDR3 loop spans 13 amino acids. Germline assignment: CDR1 MNHEY and CDR2 SMNVEV (reference sequence). V was pared by 2 bases and J by 3 bases, with 8 bases between. CDR3 DNA: TGTGCCAGCAGTTTAGCCAGGGACTACGAGCAGTACTTC. This codes for CASSLARDYEQYF.

The chain links TRBV7-8 to TRBJ2-7; 7 nucleotides match TRBD1. The V segment lost 3 bases and the J segment 1 base; nucleotides outside the gene matches: 6. Germline CDR1 SGHVS, CDR2 FQNEAQ. The CDR3 extends over 15 amino acids. DNA of the CDR3: TGTGCCAGCAGCTTTGCAGGGGGAAGGTCCTACGAGCAGTACTTC. This gives the protein CASSFAGGRSYEQYF.

This clone was counted once. This chain uses TRBV4-2 with TRBJ1-2; a weak D match, TRBD1 (6 bases). The CDR3 sequence is 17 residues long. Germline CDR1 reads LGHNA; CDR2 reads YNFKEQ. V was clipped by 3 bases and J by 5 bases, with 22 bases between them. The CDR3 spells CASSQAGQTPLGYGYTF. The CDR3 DNA follows: TGTGCCAGCAGCCAGGCAGGACAGACACCATTAGGGTATGGCTACACCTTC.

This rearrangement joins TRBV10-3 to TRBJ2-3; 7 positions match TRBD2. Germline assignment: CDR1 ENHRY and CDR2 SYGVKD. J gave up 3 bases and V 8 bases, and 8 bases lay outside the gene matches. This CDR3 has 14 amino acids. The CDR3, as DNA: TGTGCCATCCAAGGCCGCGGGGGAACAGATACGCAGTATTTT. Amino acids: CAIQGRGGTDTQYF.

This chain joins TRBV9 and TRBJ2-3, with 13 bases lining up with TRBD2. Germline CDR1 and CDR2: SGDLS and YYNGEE. V was pared by 4 bases and J by 1 base, with 15 bases of the junction left unmatched. The CDR3 contains 20 residues. The CDR3 loop reads CASSSRPLAGGPRGTDTQYF. For the CDR3, the DNA is TGTGCCAGCAGCTCGAGACCACTAGCGGGGGGGCCCCGCGGCACAGATACGCAGTATTTT.

V is TRBV6-5 and J is TRBJ1-1, with D unresolved. The CDR3 extends over 13 amino acids. CDR1 MNHEY and CDR2 SVGAGI come from the germline V gene. Trimming cost V 5 bases and J 1 base, with 8 bases left between them. Here the CDR3 reads CASSLTRNTEAFF. The CDR3, as DNA: TGTGCCAGCAGTCTAACTAGGAACACTGAAGCTTTCTTT.

This clone was seen once. CDR3 DNA: TGTGCCAGCAGAGACGGGTACCAAGAGACCCAGTACTTC. Translating it yields CASRDGYQETQYF. The gene calls are TRBV5-4 and TRBJ2-5; D gene uncertain. Germline CDR1 and CDR2: SGHNT and YYREEE (reference sequence). The CDR3 is 13 residues long. Trimming shortened V by 5 bases and J by 0 bases, and 8 bases separated the two germline ends.

The rearrangement links TRBV7-2 to TRBJ2-1; 8 bases match TRBD1. V was pared by 3 bases and J by 5 bases, with 9 bases of the junction left unmatched. Germline V lookup: CDR1 SGHTA, CDR2 FQGNSA. There are 16 residues in the CDR3. Here the CDR3 reads CASSLEGQVLNNEQFF. The CDR3 bases are TGTGCCAGCAGCTTGGAGGGACAGGTCCTAAACAATGAGCAGTTCTTC. Full variable domain (outside the CDR3, taken from reference TRBV7-2 and TRBJ2-1): GAGVSQSPSNKVTEKGKDVELRCDPISGHTALYWYRQSLGQGLEFLIYFQGNSAPDKSGLPSDRFSAERTGGSVSTLTIQRTQQEDSAVYLCASSLEGQVLNNEQFFGPGTRLTVL.

The V gene is TRBV27, the J gene TRBJ2-7; no firm D call. The ends were cut back, 2 bases at V and 3 bases at J, with 8 bases in the middle. The CDR3 runs to 13 residues. In germline, CDR1 is MNHEY, CDR2 SMNVEV (reference sequence). CDR3 residues: CASSLGKVYEQYF. The CDR3 DNA is TGTGCCAGCAGTTTAGGGAAAGTCTACGAGCAGTACTTC.

This chain connects TRBV29-1 to TRBJ1-1; no definite D call. The CDR3 contains 13 residues. Germline CDR1 is SQVTM and CDR2 is ANQGSEA. Trimming stripped 7 bases from V and 0 bases from J, with 12 bases between. CDR3 in amino acids: CSAHLGVNTEAFF. The CDR3, as DNA: TGCAGCGCTCATCTGGGTGTGAACACTGAAGCTTTCTTT.

CDR3 coding DNA: TGTGCCAGCAGCTTGGTACAGGACCCTGACTATGGCTACACCTTC. This encodes CASSLVQDPDYGYTF. The V call is TRBV11-2, the J call TRBJ1-2; perhaps TRBD1 as D (5 bases). In germline, CDR1 is SGHAT, CDR2 FQNNGV. V lost 3 bases and J lost 3, with 14 bases in between. The CDR3 runs to 15 residues.

This chain connects TRBV7-9 to TRBJ1-6; D not resolved. V lost 1 base and J 0 bases, leaving 7 bases between the germline ends. Germline V gives CDR1 SEHNR, CDR2 FQNEAQ (reference sequence). This CDR3 is built from 16 residues. CDR3 sequence (DNA): TGTGCCAGCAGCTTAGACAGCATCTCCTATAATTCACCCCTCCACTTT. Translated, it gives CASSLDSISYNSPLHF.

This chain joins TRBV7-9 and TRBJ1-3; no reliable D call. CDR1 is SEHNR, CDR2 FQNEAQ, per germline (reference sequence). CDR3 length: 13 amino acids. V gave up 11 bases and J gave up 4 bases, with 15 bases separating them. In DNA, the CDR3 is TGTGCCGGAGAGGAGGGTTCGGGAAACACCATATATTTT. It encodes CAGEEGSGNTIYF.

In this sample, this clone turned up once. This chain uses TRBV27 with TRBJ2-7; D possibly corresponds to TRBD2 (5 bases). Trimming took off 0 bases at V and 6 bases at J, with 6 bases between the two ends. Germline lookup yields CDR1 MNHEY and CDR2 SMNVEV (reference sequence). This CDR3 has 12 residues. In DNA form, the CDR3 reads TGTGCCAGCAGTTTATCCGGGGTCGAGCAGTACTTC. It yields the protein CASSLSGVEQYF.

The chain recombines TRBV27 with TRBJ2-3, with TRBD2 matching 13 bases. Germline V CDR1 and CDR2: MNHEY, SMNVEV (reference sequence). The junction had 4 bases not matched to a gene; V was cut back by 5 bases and J by 2 bases. CDR3 length equals 16 residues. The CDR3 nucleotides are TGTGCCAGCAGTCTAGGGACTAGCGGGGCCACAGATACGCAGTATTTT. The encoded protein is CASSLGTSGATDTQYF.

The genes are TRBV7-9 and TRBJ1-6, with 7 bases fitting TRBD1. V lost 5 bases to trimming and J lost 2 bases; unmatched junction nucleotides: 6. Germline V gene sequence: CDR1 SEHNR, CDR2 FQNEAQ (reference sequence). The CDR3 runs to 16 residues. DNA for the CDR3: TGTGCCAGCAGCGGAAACAGGGGACCCTATAATTCACCCCTCCACTTT. Protein product: CASSGNRGPYNSPLHF.

J is TRBJ2-1 and V is TRBV2, with D unresolved. Germline loops: CDR1 SNHLY, CDR2 FYNNEI. V was cut by 3 bases and J by 6 bases, with 12 bases left in between. This CDR3 has 14 residues. The CDR3 protein is CASSEWVVGNEQFF. The DNA of the CDR3 is TGTGCCAGCAGTGAGTGGGTGGTGGGCAATGAGCAGTTCTTC.

Concerning this clone itself: The sample contains more than one DNA sequence encoding this CDR3. V gene TRBV11-2 combines with J gene TRBJ2-7; D gene ambiguous. Per germline, CDR1 SGHAT and CDR2 FQNNGV. The V end was cut by 1 base, the J end by 0 bases, with 7 bases between. CDR3 length equals 14 residues. CDR3 bases: TGTGCCAGCAGCTTAGGTACGGACTCCTACGAGCAGTACTTC. This sequence encodes CASSLGTDSYEQYF.

This chain links TRBV7-6 with TRBJ1-3; D is undetermined. CDR3 length equals 15 residues. CDR1 is SGHVS and CDR2 is FNYEAQ in the germline V gene. V lost 5 bases and J lost 0, with 11 bases in between. CDR3 nucleotide sequence: TGTGCCAGCAGCGTAAACCCAGGCTCTGGAAACACCATATATTTT. Protein sequence: CASSVNPGSGNTIYF.

The gene calls are TRBV4-1 and TRBJ2-5; D is perhaps TRBD1 (5 bases). Germline lookup yields CDR1 MGHRA and CDR2 YSYEKL. The CDR3 covers 14 residues. The V gene lost 2 bases and the J gene lost 1 base, with 8 bases spanning the gap. The DNA of the CDR3 is TGCGCCAGCAGCCAACAGGGATCCCAAGAGACCCAGTACTTC. The encoded protein is CASSQQGSQETQYF.

The rearrangement joins TRBV9 to TRBJ2-1; 8 positions agree with TRBD1. Germline V gives CDR1 SGDLS, CDR2 YYNGEE. This CDR3 has 14 residues. After removal of 3 bases from V and 2 bases from J, the junction contained 1 base not matched to a gene. The CDR3 DNA is TGTGCCAGCAGCGGGACAGGGACCTACAATGAGCAGTTCTTC. It codes for CASSGTGTYNEQFF.

The chain uses TRBV18 and TRBJ2-3; 9 nucleotides line up with TRBD1. J lost 1 base, V lost 5 bases, and 1 base had no gene match. The CDR3 runs to 14 residues. Germline V gene data show CDR1 as KGHSH and CDR2 as LQKENI. This CDR3 reads CASSRTGGTDTQYF. In nucleotides, the CDR3 is TGTGCCAGCTCAAGGACAGGGGGCACAGATACGCAGTATTTT.